This T cell receptor (beta chain) is from a study of metastatic and nonmetastatic thyroid tumors. Notes on the study in general: Malignant tumors reportedly showed significantly higher TCR beta diversity than benign nodules in both blood and tumor.

TCRdb re-called the PCR reads via MiXCR. The table has around 23,000 clones, approximately 28% seen once. This clone came up a few times. Its antigen is as yet unknown. No treatment of any kind had been given to any patient before thyroid surgery. Germline-derived CDR1 and CDR2 are MNHNS and SASEGT. The ends were cut back, 3 bases at V and 4 bases at J, with 9 bases in the middle. This CDR3 has 13 residues. The sample consisted of tumor tissue. The TCR originated in a male donor with papillary thyroid cancer or a benign thyroid nodule (not recorded which). Some clones in this sample may be carry-over from other donors' samples. V gene TRBV6-1 combines with J gene TRBJ1-1, with D possibly TRBD1 on 5 matching bases. As DNA, the CDR3 is TGTGCCAGCAGTGACAGGGAGACCACTGAAGCTTTCTTT. Translated: CASSDRETTEAFF.